Only a few counts were recorded for the clone carrying this TCR beta chain. Measured with immunoSEQ multiplex PCR; TCRdb has only the in-frame clones, and not every one. This table holds approximately 260,000 clones, roughly 87% found once. The sample comes from a study of blood T cell repertoires in COVID-19. Across the study: The United States, Italy and Spain supplied acute and convalescent COVID-19 samples. PBMCs, B-cell-depleted T cells, or T cells provided the cDNA or gDNA that made up the material.

The V gene end was trimmed by 1 base and the J gene end by 4 bases; junction bases not matched to a gene: 11. CDR1 MGHRA and CDR2 YSYEKL come from the germline V gene. The CDR3 covers 17 residues. The study drew participants aged roughly 18 to 95 years from roughly 25 US areas. The specimen sequenced was PBMCs or T cells enriched from blood (not recorded which). The rearrangement joins TRBV4-1 to TRBJ2-3, with TRBD1 matching 7 bases. This sequence was found in a woman in her 30s with acute COVID-19. CDR3 amino acids: CASSQAPGQHKADTQYF. Here the CDR3 DNA reads TGCGCCAGCAGCCAAGCCCCGGGACAGCACAAGGCAGATACGCAGTATTTT.